Below are 15 T cell receptor beta chains sequenced from a single sample in a study of T cell repertoires in aging, cancer and after chemotherapy. TRB rearrangements spanning V, D and J were amplified using mixed TRB-A/B primers. TCRdb reprocessed the multiplex PCR reads via MiXCR and lists one record per CDR3 protein. The sample has some 2,500 distinct CDR3 sequences, around 25% seen once. Amplification of TCR beta used genomic DNA extracted from peripheral blood. The material sequenced was blood. These receptor sequences come from a human donor with a solid tumor.

By frequency in the sample, this clonotype is medium-sized. The chain employs TRBV13 and TRBJ1-2; D perhaps matches TRBD1 (5 bases). V shed 3 bases and J shed 6 bases, with 17 bases lying between them. The CDR3 covers 15 residues. The V gene's germline CDR1 is PRHDT and CDR2 FYEKMQ (reference sequence). The CDR3 DNA follows: TGTGCCAGCAGCTTCGACAGCTCGCGGAGGGATGGCTACACCTTC. Its protein is CASSFDSSRRDGYTF.

The genes are TRBV20-1 and TRBJ2-3, with D possibly being TRBD2 (6 bases). Per the germline V gene, CDR1 is DFQATT and CDR2 is SNEGSKA (reference sequence). The CDR3 is made up of 12 amino acids. The CDR3 protein is CSWTGVTDTQYF. The DNA of the CDR3 is TGCAGCTGGACGGGAGTCACAGATACGCAGTATTTT.

By its share, this clonotype is medium-sized (0.01 to 0.1%). This chain joins TRBV18 and TRBJ1-2; perhaps TRBD1 as D (5 bases). V gave up 2 bases and J gave up 2 bases, with 9 bases separating them. The CDR3 loop spans 14 amino acids. Per germline, CDR1 KGHSH and CDR2 LQKENI. The CDR3 is CASSPTGLNYGYTF. The CDR3 DNA reads TGTGCCAGCTCACCAACAGGTCTAAACTATGGCTACACCTTC.

The chain has TRBV19 and TRBJ2-7; 15 bases are shared with TRBD2. Germline V gene data show CDR1 as LNHDA and CDR2 as SQIVND (reference sequence). The CDR3 runs 15 residues. After removal of 8 bases from V and 2 bases from J, the junction contained 4 bases not matched to a gene. The CDR3 region is CASAGTSGGTYEQYF. CDR3 nucleotide sequence: TGTGCCAGTGCCGGGACTAGCGGGGGGACCTACGAGCAGTACTTC.

In its sample, this clonotype is large. The V and J genes are TRBV19 and TRBJ2-7; 10 nucleotides match TRBD1. The V segment lost 3 bases and the J segment 7 bases; nucleotides outside the gene matches: 9. This CDR3 has 15 residues. Germline V CDR1 and CDR2: LNHDA, SQIVND (reference sequence). This CDR3 reads CASSISRTGGEEQYF. The CDR3 nucleotides read TGTGCCAGTAGTATTTCCCGGACAGGGGGAGAGGAGCAGTACTTC.

Sample share makes this clonotype large. The CDR3 nucleotides are TGTGCCAGTAGTAGGTCTAGCGGATACAATGAGCAGTTCTTC. It translates to CASSRSSGYNEQFF. The rearrangement links TRBV19 to TRBJ2-1; 7 nucleotides line up with TRBD2. Germline V gene sequence: CDR1 LNHDA, CDR2 SQIVND (reference sequence). V gave up 4 bases and J gave up 4 bases; unmatched junction bases: 4. The CDR3 loop spans 14 amino acids.

This clonotype is termed medium-sized (0.01 to 0.1%). This chain links TRBV6-5 with TRBJ2-5; 13 positions agree with TRBD2. CDR3 length: 16 residues. Germline lookup yields CDR1 MNHEY and CDR2 SVGAGI. The junction had 10 bases not matched to a gene; V was cut back by 5 bases and J by 7 bases. This CDR3 reads CASSTRTSGSVRTQYF. CDR3 DNA: TGTGCCAGCAGTACCCGGACTAGCGGGAGTGTTCGGACCCAGTACTTC.

V is TRBV7-2 and J is TRBJ1-2, with D uncertain. The CDR3 is 15 amino acids. The V end lost 2 bases, the J end lost 8 bases, and 18 bases lay between the germline ends. The V gene's germline CDR1 is SGHTA and CDR2 FQGNSA. The CDR3 DNA reads TGTGCCAGCAGCTTAATGTCTTCGGGTAGTGGAGGCTACACCTTC. It encodes CASSLMSSGSGGYTF.

The V call is TRBV5-5, the J call TRBJ2-2; the D gene is possibly TRBD2 (5 bases). Germline loops: CDR1 SGHKS, CDR2 YYEKEE (reference sequence). Deletions cut 4 bases from V and 10 bases from J, with 23 bases between. The CDR3 covers 16 residues. In nucleotides, the CDR3 is TGTGCCAGCAGCCGGGGAGCTGCGGGTTCGCTGGCGGAGCTGTTTTTT. Amino acids: CASSRGAAGSLAELFF.

This sequence joins TRBV7-2 and TRBJ2-5; 7 bases map to TRBD1. The trim removed 4 bases at V and 2 bases at J, leaving 1 base unmatched. Germline CDR1 SGHTA, CDR2 FQGNSA. The CDR3 length is 13 residues. CDR3 amino acids: CASSWDSQETQYF. The CDR3 DNA follows: TGTGCCAGCAGCTGGGACAGTCAAGAGACCCAGTACTTC. Full variable domain (remainder filled in from reference TRBV7-2 and TRBJ2-5): GAGVSQSPSNKVTEKGKDVELRCDPISGHTALYWYRQSLGQGLEFLIYFQGNSAPDKSGLPSDRFSAERTGGSVSTLTIQRTQQEDSAVYLCASSWDSQETQYFGPGTRLLVL.

This clonotype has just a few counts. This chain uses TRBV10-1 with TRBJ2-1; D is uncertain. CDR3 length equals 14 residues. The V end was cut by 3 bases, the J end by 1 base, with 7 bases between. Germline V gene data show CDR1 as WNHNN and CDR2 as SYGVQD (reference sequence). In DNA, the CDR3 is TGCGCCAGCAGTGATTCCGGTTCCTACAATGAGCAGTTCTTC. Amino acid sequence: CASSDSGSYNEQFF.

In its sample, this clonotype is medium-sized. CDR3 sequence: CAIRRAGYEQYF. The CDR3 nucleotides are TGTGCCATCAGAAGAGCGGGCTACGAGCAGTACTTC. The chain joins TRBV10-3 to TRBJ2-7; a possible D gene is TRBD2 (6 bases). CDR3 length equals 12 residues. Germline V gives CDR1 ENHRY, CDR2 SYGVKD. The ends were cut back, 6 bases at V and 3 bases at J, with 9 bases in the middle.

This clonotype is large in the sample. The chain carries TRBV29-1 and TRBJ1-1; TRBD1 is a possible D gene (5 bases). The CDR3 covers 11 residues. V was cut by 7 bases and J by 10 bases, with 16 bases left in between. The germline V gene has CDR1 SQVTM and CDR2 ANQGSEA. The DNA of the CDR3 is TGCAGCGCCACCGCGCAGGGTATAGCTTTCTTT. Amino acid sequence: CSATAQGIAFF.

This clonotype has more than one count but fewer than ten. V gene TRBV7-9 combines with J gene TRBJ2-2; D unclear. The germline CDR1 and CDR2 sequences are SEHNR and FQNEAQ (reference sequence). V lost 2 bases and J lost 5, with 9 bases in between. This CDR3 region has 14 residues. CDR3 DNA sequence: TGTGCCAGCAGCTTAACACTACCAACCGGGGAGCTGTTTTTT. Translation: CASSLTLPTGELFF.

By sample share, this clonotype is medium-sized. This chain joins TRBV12-3 or TRBV12-4 and TRBJ2-5; 10 nucleotides agree with TRBD1. This CDR3 contains 14 residues. Trimming cost V 7 bases and J 4 bases; bases outside gene matches: 6. CDR3 sequence (DNA): TGTGCCAGCACTAGACAGGGGGCTCGAGAGACCCAGTACTTC. Translation gives CASTRQGARETQYF.